Presented here are 16 T cell receptor beta chains from one specimen sequenced in a study of T cell responses to AZD1222 COVID-19 vaccine. TCRdb's copy holds only in-frame clones and misses some; the assay was immunoSEQ multiplex PCR. The repertoire holds about 94,000 clones, with approximately 90% as singletons. Sequenced material: peripheral blood, taken on day 0 of AZD1222 vaccination. The receptors were gathered from an adult in good health.

The chain joins TRBV19 to TRBJ1-5; D not certain. Trimming shortened V by 6 bases and J by 0 bases, and 3 bases separated the two germline ends. The CDR3 sequence is 12 residues long. Germline V gives CDR1 LNHDA, CDR2 SQIVND (reference sequence). CDR3 sequence reads: CASRDSNQPQHF. CDR3 nucleotide sequence: TGTGCCAGTAGGGATAGCAATCAGCCCCAGCATTTT.

The genes are TRBV15 and TRBJ1-2; weak D call: TRBD1 (5 bases). This CDR3 spans 14 amino acids. Trimming pared 1 base from V and 4 bases from J, leaving 10 bases between. In germline, CDR1 is LNHNV, CDR2 YYDKDF (reference sequence). CDR3 sequence (DNA): TGTGCCACCAGCAGAGGGGGCAGCCGCTATGGCTACACCTTC. Its protein product is CATSRGGSRYGYTF. Looking up the rest from reference TRBV15 and TRBJ1-2 gives the full variable domain: DAMVIQNPRYQVTQFGKPVTLSCSQTLNHNVMYWYQQKSSQAPKLLFHYYDKDFNNEADTPDNFQSRRPNTSFCFLDIRSPGLGDTAMYLCATSRGGSRYGYTFGSGTRLTVV.

The chain uses TRBV20-1 and TRBJ2-1; tentatively, D is TRBD1 (6 bases). The CDR3 has 11 amino acids. Germline V gene data show CDR1 as DFQATT and CDR2 as SNEGSKA (reference sequence). V lost 5 bases and J lost 10, with 12 bases in between. The CDR3 DNA is TGCAGTGCTTTGAGGGGGTTGGAGCAGTTCTTC. It codes for CSALRGLEQFF.

The chain is built from TRBV6-5 and TRBJ1-1; unclear D gene. The germline V gene encodes CDR1 MNHEY and CDR2 SVGAGI. V lost 0 bases and J lost 10, with 12 bases in between. The length of the CDR3 is 13 residues. The CDR3 DNA is TGTGCCAGCAGTTACTCCGGGGAACCCCGAGCTTTCTTT. Protein: CASSYSGEPRAFF.

The chain couples TRBV7-2 to TRBJ2-5, with TRBD2 matching over 7 bases. V gave up 5 bases and J gave up 4 bases; unmatched junction bases: 4. This CDR3 is 13 amino acids long. Germline-derived CDR1 and CDR2 are SGHTA and FQGNSA. The CDR3 bases are TGTGCCAGCAGCGAGGGGAGGGTAGAGACCCAGTACTTC. It yields the protein CASSEGRVETQYF.

In its sample, this clone was seen a few times. The chain has TRBV3-1 (or the pseudogene TRBV3-2) and TRBJ2-7; 9 nucleotides line up with TRBD1. CDR1 LGHDT and CDR2 YNNKEL come from the germline V gene (reference sequence). This CDR3 has 16 residues. J was trimmed by 5 bases and V by 4 bases; bases with no gene match: 12. CDR3 in amino acids: CASSPGAGTGRNEQYF. CDR3 coding DNA: TGTGCCAGCAGCCCCGGAGCCGGGACAGGGAGGAACGAGCAGTACTTC.

The V and J genes are TRBV5-1 and TRBJ2-5; 8 nucleotides align to TRBD2. This CDR3 comprises 15 residues. Germline values: CDR1 SGHRS, CDR2 YFSETQ. V trimming: 2 bases; J trimming: 5 bases; junction bases outside the gene matches: 8. Here the CDR3 DNA reads TGCGCCAGCAGCTTTTCCGGGACTAGTGGGGAGACCCAGTACTTC. Its protein product is CASSFSGTSGETQYF. The entire variable domain, with the rest obtained from reference TRBV5-1 and TRBJ2-5, is as follows: KAGVTQTPRYLIKTRGQQVTLSCSPISGHRSVSWYQQTPGQGLQFLFEYFSETQRNKGNFPGRFSGRQFSNSRSEMNVSTLELGDSALYLCASSFSGTSGETQYFGPGTRLLVL.

The chain uses TRBV10-3 and TRBJ1-2; possible D gene TRBD1, 5 bases. The V gene lost 5 bases and the J gene lost 8 bases, with 9 bases spanning the gap. This CDR3 has 11 amino acids. The germline V gene has CDR1 ENHRY and CDR2 SYGVKD. CDR3 sequence reads: CAISREGGYTF. The DNA of the CDR3 is TGTGCCATCAGTCGGGAGGGGGGCTACACCTTC.

This clone has ten or more counts. The chain employs TRBV10-3 and TRBJ1-1; weak D call: TRBD1 (6 bases). Germline lookup yields CDR1 ENHRY and CDR2 SYGVKD. The CDR3 consists of 13 residues. Trimming shortened V by 4 bases and J by 1 base, and 7 bases separated the two germline ends. The CDR3 reads CAISGTANTEAFF. The CDR3 DNA reads TGTGCCATCAGTGGGACAGCGAACACTGAAGCTTTCTTT.

This sequence joins TRBV7-9 and TRBJ1-1, with D possibly TRBD1 on 5 matching bases. The length of the CDR3 is 14 residues. Germline values: CDR1 SEHNR, CDR2 FQNEAQ (reference sequence). Trimming removed 1 base at V and 8 bases at J, with 14 bases between. CDR3 nucleotides: TGTGCCAGCAGCTTAGGGGGCGCGGTCGCCGAAGCTTTCTTT. This encodes CASSLGGAVAEAFF. Drawing the rest from reference TRBV7-9 and TRBJ1-1, the complete variable domain is DTGVSQNPRHKITKRGQNVTFRCDPISEHNRLYWYRQTLGQGPEFLTYFQNEAQLEKSRLLSDRFSAERPKGSFSTLEIQRTEQGDSAMYLCASSLGGAVAEAFFGQGTRLTVV.

CDR3 loop: CASSLGGPLGNQPQHF. CDR3 nucleotides: TGTGCCAGCAGCTTAGGTGGGCCACTCGGCAATCAGCCCCAGCATTTT. The rearrangement uses TRBV7-9 and TRBJ1-5; D ambiguous. This CDR3 has 16 residues. The V gene's germline CDR1 is SEHNR and CDR2 FQNEAQ (reference sequence). V was cut by 1 base and J by 2 bases, with 12 bases left in between.

The rearrangement links TRBV7-2 to TRBJ2-7, with 7 bases matching TRBD2. There are 15 residues in the CDR3. V lost 5 bases and J lost 0; bases outside the gene matches: 7. Germline V gene data show CDR1 as SGHTA and CDR2 as FQGNSA. The CDR3 nucleotides read TGTGCCAGCAGCCCAGTGGGCGGGAGCTCCTACGAGCAGTACTTC. Translated: CASSPVGGSSYEQYF.

The chain recombines TRBV5-1 with TRBJ1-4; 7 bases are shared with TRBD1. Germline values: CDR1 SGHRS, CDR2 YFSETQ. Trimming at V came to 4 bases and at J to 2 bases, leaving 8 bases not matched to a gene. CDR3 length: 16 amino acids. CDR3 residues: CASSRDSAGTNEKLFF. CDR3 DNA: TGCGCCAGCAGCAGGGACAGTGCTGGGACTAATGAAAAACTGTTTTTT.

This chain links TRBV11-1 with TRBJ1-6; TRBD1 might be the D (5 bases). Germline V gives CDR1 SGHAT, CDR2 FQDESV (reference sequence). CDR3 length equals 15 residues. With 7 bases removed from V and 0 bases from J, the gap between germline ends came to 10 bases. The CDR3 DNA reads as TGTGCCAGCACCAAGGGGAGCTCCTATAATTCACCCCTCCACTTT. Amino acid sequence: CASTKGSSYNSPLHF.

This rearrangement joins TRBV4-3 to TRBJ1-2; D is unclear. This CDR3 has 13 residues. Germline loops: CDR1 LGHNA, CDR2 YSLEER. V was trimmed by 1 base and J by 4 bases, leaving 7 bases between them. CDR3 DNA: TGCGCCAGCAGCCAAGCCTGGGGCTATGGCTACACCTTC. Its translation: CASSQAWGYGYTF.

The gene calls are TRBV30 and TRBJ2-3; 11 positions agree with TRBD2. V shed 3 bases, J shed 0 bases, and the junction held 5 bases outside the gene matches. Germline CDR1 reads GTSNPN; CDR2 reads SVGIG (reference sequence). The CDR3 spans 16 residues. CDR3 sequence: CAWSSRLAGSTDTQYF. In DNA form, the CDR3 reads TGTGCCTGGAGCTCCCGACTAGCGGGGAGCACAGATACGCAGTATTTT. Looking up the rest from reference TRBV30 and TRBJ2-3 gives the full variable domain: SQTIHQWPATLVQPVGSPLSLECTVEGTSNPNLYWYRQAAGRGLQLLFYSVGIGQISSEVPQNLSASRPQDRQFILSSKKLLLSDSGFYLCAWSSRLAGSTDTQYFGPGTRLTVL.